The 8 T cell receptor beta chains reported below all come from one sample, sequenced in a study of shared T cell receptors in the human thymus (dated by TCRdb to the early 2020s). The library was obtained by the immunoSEQ multiplex PCR assay. The clones in this table, taken by TCRdb from immuneACCESS, are in-frame only. Not every clone is retained; where verified, under half of the shortfall comes from an unresolved V gene, and the cause of the rest is unknown. The sample includes some 660,000 clones, with over 75% observed a single time. The biggest ten clones account for 0.009% to 0.0095% of the sample. In addition, the sample was reused for a study of human thymus T cells.

Sequencing was done on a sample of thymocytes. These receptors were obtained from a boy in the first two years of life with a congenital heart defect. Donor details come from another sample of the same person, matched by shared clones.

V and J are TRBV28 and TRBJ2-7; possibly TRBD2 for D (5 bases). The V gene's germline CDR1 is MDHEN and CDR2 SYDVKM. The CDR3 extends over 18 amino acids. V shed 5 bases and J shed 2 bases, with 25 bases lying between them. DNA of the CDR3: TGTGCCAGCAGTATTATAATTATGACGGTCGGGATACCCTACGAGCAGTACTTC. It yields the protein CASSIIIMTVGIPYEQYF.

The rearrangement links TRBV7-8 to TRBJ2-7, with a weak D call TRBD1 (5 bases). There are 12 residues in the CDR3. The germline V gene encodes CDR1 SGHVS and CDR2 FQNEAQ. Deletions cut 5 bases from V and 4 bases from J, with 9 bases between. For the CDR3, the DNA is TGTGCCAGCAGCCAGACAGTATACGAGCAGTACTTC. Translated: CASSQTVYEQYF.

The chain recombines TRBV5-6 with TRBJ2-7, with 7 positions matching TRBD1. J lost 0 bases, V lost 1 base, and 1 base had no gene match. Germline V gene data show CDR1 as SGHDT and CDR2 as YYEEEE. There are 14 residues in the CDR3. The DNA of the CDR3 is TGTGCCAGCAGCTTGAAGGGGGCCTCCTACGAGCAGTACTTC. It yields the protein CASSLKGASYEQYF. The complete variable domain, with remaining parts taken from reference TRBV5-6 and TRBJ2-7, reads DAGVTQSPTHLIKTRGQQVTLRCSPKSGHDTVSWYQQALGQGPQFIFQYYEEEERQRGNFPDRFSGHQFPNYSSELNVNALLLGDSALYLCASSLKGASYEQYFGPGTRLTVT.

The genes are TRBV14 and TRBJ2-7; a possible D gene is TRBD2 (5 bases). Trimming took off 3 bases at V and 7 bases at J, with 22 bases between the two ends. Germline assignment: CDR1 SGHDN and CDR2 FVKESK. The CDR3 totals 16 residues. CDR3 in amino acids: CASSHPSPPWSGEQYF. In DNA, the CDR3 is TGTGCCAGCAGCCACCCCTCTCCCCCGTGGTCGGGGGAGCAGTACTTC.

This chain links TRBV5-6 with TRBJ1-4; 8 bases are a match to TRBD1. The CDR3 covers 19 residues. Germline V CDR1 and CDR2: SGHDT, YYEEEE. V lost 3 bases and J lost 6; bases outside the gene matches: 19. The CDR3 loop reads CASSSADRGTQLIDEKLFF. The CDR3 region has the DNA TGTGCCAGCAGCTCGGCTGACAGGGGCACACAACTAATAGATGAAAAACTGTTTTTT. Complete variable domain (other parts from reference TRBV5-6 and TRBJ1-4): DAGVTQSPTHLIKTRGQQVTLRCSPKSGHDTVSWYQQALGQGPQFIFQYYEEEERQRGNFPDRFSGHQFPNYSSELNVNALLLGDSALYLCASSSADRGTQLIDEKLFFGSGTQLSVL.

The V call is TRBV28, the J call TRBJ2-7, with 9 bases identical to TRBD1. Germline lookup yields CDR1 MDHEN and CDR2 SYDVKM. J gave up 3 bases and V 8 bases, and 14 bases lay outside the gene matches. The CDR3 sequence is 16 residues long. CDR3 bases: TGTGCCAGCCGGGACAGGGTTACTACCTTATACTACGAGCAGTACTTC. It is translated as CASRDRVTTLYYEQYF.

This chain connects TRBV7-2 to TRBJ1-6; D call uncertain. V dropped 3 bases and J dropped 3 bases, with 12 bases sitting between them. Germline CDR1 reads SGHTA; CDR2 reads FQGNSA. The CDR3 has 16 amino acids. The CDR3 loop is CASSFKRTLYNSPLHF. The CDR3 DNA follows: TGTGCCAGCAGCTTTAAGAGGACTCTCTATAATTCACCCCTCCACTTT.

This chain links TRBV28 with TRBJ2-7; 10 positions match TRBD2. V lost 5 bases and J lost 4; bases outside the gene matches: 8. The CDR3 spans 15 residues. Looked up from germline, CDR1 is MDHEN and CDR2 is SYDVKM. The CDR3 here is CASSPNSGGQYEQYF. For the CDR3, the DNA is TGTGCCAGCAGTCCCAATAGCGGGGGGCAATACGAGCAGTACTTC.